This TCR beta chain came from a study of cytomegalovirus exposure and HLA in healthy donors. Trimming at V came to 0 bases and at J to 5 bases, leaving 5 bases not matched to a gene. Germline V CDR1 and CDR2: MNHEY, SVGAGI. This CDR3 is 15 amino acids long. Only in-frame clones appear in the TCRdb table, and some are missing; sequencing was by immunoSEQ multiplex PCR. Of some 170,000 clones listed, about 86% were seen once; the top ten hold about 2.2%. Comments on this clone: Antigen unknown.

Points from the study as a whole: In vitro data verified a few CMV-associated chains as specific for CMV antigens.

This sequence was found in a woman aged 18-29 years in good health and CMV-seronegative. The specimen was PBMCs. J is TRBJ2-7 and V is TRBV6-5; 9 nucleotides align to TRBD1. DNA for the CDR3: TGTGCCAGCAGTTACTCGAGAGACAGGGGGGACGAGCAGTACTTC. Amino acid sequence: CASSYSRDRGDEQYF.